This T cell receptor (beta chain) came from a study of OX40 agonist ivuxolimab in advanced cancers. Some background on the complete study: The costimulatory receptor OX40 (CD134) was targeted by ivuxolimab, a fully human IgG2 agonistic monoclonal antibody. Intravenous ivuxolimab was administered to patients every 2 weeks at six dose levels: 0.01, 0.1, 0.3, 1.5, 3 and 10 mg/kg. Of the roughly 52 dose-escalation patients, hepatocellular carcinoma was present in about 20, melanoma in approximately 15, renal cell carcinoma in 9 and head and neck cancer in 9. In the dose-escalation cohort, around four fifths of patients were male, and the mean age was around 60 years with a range of roughly 20 to 79. Patients were allowed to have had prior anti-PD-1, anti-PD-L1 or anti-CTLA-4 therapy, and more than 30% of the dose-escalation patients had previously received checkpoint inhibitors. Partial responses were achieved by three dose-escalation patients, of whom one had hepatocellular carcinoma and two had cutaneous melanoma. The point of sequencing TCRbeta in the periphery was to test whether ivuxolimab changed TCR sequence diversity and drove clonal T-cell expansion. The paper reports the monotherapy dose-escalation portion (N ≈ 50 patients) of the phase I ivuxolimab trial. Paper-wide results and their limitations: In the 0.1-3.0 mg/kg groups, partial responders were among the patients with the lowest normalized peripheral clonal expansion, particularly in CD8+ T cells. Low levels of normalized T-cell clonal expansion were also seen in some nonresponding patients. Which antigens the clonally expanded peripheral T cells were specific for was not determined. After ivuxolimab, CD8+ T cells had more expanded clones than CD4+ T cells on average. At doses from 0.1 to 3.0 mg/kg, clonal expansion was seen in both CD4+ and CD8+ blood T cells between baseline and week 6.

Taken from cysteine to phenylalanine, the CDR3 has 14 residues. Only the CDR3 portion is preserved as DNA: 42 bases, with reading frame beginning at the first base. According to the germline V gene, CDR1 reads SGHRS and CDR2 reads YFSETQ. V is clipped by 0 bases and J by 4 bases, and the sequence between their germline boundaries is 10 bases long. The trial excluded patients who had a history of autoimmune disease or were on systemic immunosuppression. Peripheral blood for TCR sequencing was drawn from every dose cohort at baseline, at cycle 4 day 1 and at cycle 7 day 1. Samples were obtained from an open-label, multicenter, first-in-human phase I dose-escalation trial of ivuxolimab. Adults with locally advanced or metastatic melanoma, renal cell carcinoma, hepatocellular carcinoma or head and neck squamous cell carcinoma were enrolled in the trial. CD4+ and CD8+ T cells were sorted separately from peripheral blood before TCR sequencing.

To sequence the TCRbeta CDR3 region, genomic DNA was isolated from the sorted cells. TCRbeta CDR3 regions were sequenced using the immunoSEQ Assay. The table comes from immuneACCESS by way of TCRdb, which keeps in-frame sequences with V and J called. Part of the clones is missing from these tables; in studies checked, under half for an unresolved V gene and the rest for unknown reasons. For this sample the table gives fewer than 50,000 clones, of which about three quarters were detected only once. The ten largest make up around a tenth of the sample. As for this clone: Its specific antigen is unknown. Base qualities are missing; no much larger clone stands one base away.

Sequenced here: CD4+ or CD8+ T cells sorted from blood, sampled in a trial of the OX40 agonist ivuxolimab. This clonotype was obtained from an adult with an advanced solid tumor such as melanoma, head and neck, liver or kidney cancer. The chain is encoded by TRBV5-1 joined to TRBJ1-1; TRBD1 is possibly the D segment (6 matching bases). The CDR3 protein sequence reads: CASSLAGGVTEAFF. The DNA sequence is TGCGCCAGCAGCTTGGCCGGGGGCGTCACTGAAGCTTTCTTT.